This T cell receptor (beta chain) was found in a study of blood T cell repertoires in COVID-19. Study summary: Samples came from the United States, Italy and Spain, spanning acute and convalescent COVID-19.

In the original analysis: It was from reference gene primer amplification that nucleated cell counts were estimated. Clones were read by immunoSEQ multiplex PCR, and TCRdb kept only the in-frame ones, dropping some. V and J calls plus clone size are reproduced from that table; the DNA served to infer D and trimming. Among roughly 380,000 clones listed, roughly 87% were seen once. The CDR3 is made up of 15 amino acids. The germline gives CDR1 SGHNT, CDR2 YENEEA. Deletions cut 3 bases from V and 3 bases from J, with 12 bases between. The chain combines TRBV11-3 with TRBJ2-1; possible D gene TRBD2, 6 bases. The sequence came from a woman aged 25 to 39 who had recovered from COVID-19. What was sequenced was PBMCs or T cells enriched from blood (not recorded which). For the CDR3, the DNA is TGTGCCAGCAGCTTTGGGGACGGGGGCTACAATGAGCAGTTCTTC. Encoded protein: CASSFGDGGYNEQFF.